The rows below give T cell receptor beta chains drawn from one sample of a study of beta chain features in type 1 diabetes. Data came from immunoSEQ multiplex PCR; TCRdb stores just in-frame clones and leaves some out. The sample holds fewer than 400,000 clones, less than 10% seen once. Source material: central memory CD4+ T cells from blood. All receptors come from a woman under 30 in good health. Each CDR3 is given with its conserved first and last residue. A D gene is named only where the DNA matches it firmly. Clone size is not always given. Where it is, it says once, few, many or a class for expanded clones.

J	V	D	size	DNA	CDR3
TRBJ1-3	TRBV15	NA	NA	TGTGCCACCAGCAGAGATGGGCAGGGATCTGGAAACACCATATATTTT	CATSRDGQGSGNTIYF
TRBJ1-2	TRBV10-3	TRBD1	many	TGTGCCATCAACACAGGACAGGGGAACCCCTACACCTTC	CAINTGQGNPYTF
TRBJ2-1	TRBV11-3	TRBD1	many	TGTGCCAGCAGCCTGTCCGGGACAGGGGCTAATGAGCAGTTCTTC	CASSLSGTGANEQFF
TRBJ1-2	TRBV27	NA	NA	TGTGCCAGCAGTTTTAGGGGGGCGTATGGCTACACCTTC	CASSFRGAYGYTF
TRBJ1-2	TRBV28	TRBD1	few	TGTGCCACCCCCTCCGGGACAGGGAGGTATGGCTACACCTTC	CATPSGTGRYGYTF
TRBJ2-1	TRBV7-2	NA	NA	TGTGCCAGCAGCCCTCTAGCTCCTACCGGCTCCTACAATGAGCAGTTCTTC	CASSPLAPTGSYNEQFF
TRBJ2-7	TRBV20-1	NA	few	TGCAGTGCTAGAGGATCCTACGAGCAGTACTTC	CSARGSYEQYF
TRBJ2-7	TRBV28	TRBD1	NA	TGTGCCAGCGGCCCCGGGACAGGGAACGAGCAGTACTTC	CASGPGTGNEQYF
TRBJ2-5	TRBV7-2	NA	NA	TGTGCCAGCAGCTTCGGGCAGGGTGAGACCCAGTACTTC	CASSFGQGETQYF
TRBJ2-1	TRBV7-9	NA	NA	TGTGCCAGCAGCTCGAGGGAGGCCTACAATGAGCAGTTCTTC	CASSSREAYNEQFF
TRBJ1-2	TRBV15	NA	few	TGTGCCACCAGCGGAGGACACGCCGCTCTCTATGGCTACACCTTC	CATSGGHAALYGYTF
TRBJ2-7	TRBV5-4	TRBD2	NA	TGTGCCAGCAGCCGGGGGACTAGCGGGAGTTTCTACGAGCAGTACTTC	CASSRGTSGSFYEQYF
TRBJ2-7	TRBV21-1	NA	many	TGTGCCAGCAGTAGGAGGCCAGGGTTTTGCGAGCAGTACTTC	CASSRRPGFCEQYF
TRBJ2-1	TRBV6-1	TRBD2	NA	TGTGCCAGCAGTGATAAACTAGCGATGTACAATGAGCAGTTCTTC	CASSDKLAMYNEQFF
TRBJ2-7	TRBV11-1	TRBD2	NA	TGTGCCAGCAGCCCACCGACTAGCGGGGGTTACGAGCAGTACTTC	CASSPPTSGGYEQYF
TRBJ2-2	TRBV7-8	TRBD2	many	TGTGCCAGCAGCTTGGGGTTACTAGCGGGAGCTACCGGGGAGCTGTTTTTT	CASSLGLLAGATGELFF
TRBJ2-2	TRBV11-2	NA	many	TGTGCCAGCAGTTTCAATCCCCAGGGGGGCCACGGGGAGCTGTTTTTT	CASSFNPQGGHGELFF
TRBJ2-1	TRBV29-1	NA	few	TGCAGCGTCAGTCAGGGGGGGAACAATGAGCAGTTCTTC	CSVSQGGNNEQFF
TRBJ1-5	TRBV6-5	NA	few	TGTGCCAGCAGTACCTTGGCGGGAGGGAATCAGCCCCAGCATTTT	CASSTLAGGNQPQHF
TRBJ2-1	TRBV7-2	NA	NA	TGTGCCAGCAGCCCCCCCAGTAACAATGAGCAGTTCTTC	CASSPPSNNEQFF
TRBJ2-2	TRBV7-3	NA	many	TGTGCCAGCAGCCGAGGGGCAGCCACCGGGGAGCTGTTTTTT	CASSRGAATGELFF
TRBJ2-6	TRBV6-4	NA	few	TGTGCCAGCAGTGGAGGCACCTCTGGGGCCAACGTCCTGACTTTC	CASSGGTSGANVLTF
TRBJ2-6	TRBV9	NA	few	TGTGCCAGCAGCGCGGGACTGACCGACTCTGGGGCCAACGTCCTGACTTTC	CASSAGLTDSGANVLTF
TRBJ2-5	TRBV2	TRBD2	NA	TGTGCCAGCAGCGGACTAGCAGAGACCCAGTACTTC	CASSGLAETQYF
TRBJ2-7	TRBV28	TRBD2	NA	TGTGCCAGCACCCCTCCCGGGCTAGCGGGCTTCGAGCAGTACTTC	CASTPPGLAGFEQYF
TRBJ2-3	TRBV7-2	NA	few	TGTGCCAGCAGCTTGGGGACGCACGAGCGGTATTTT	CASSLGTHERYF
TRBJ2-1	TRBV27	TRBD2	NA	TGTGCCAGCATGGGGGGGAACTCCTACAATGAGCAGTTCTTC	CASMGGNSYNEQFF
TRBJ2-1	TRBV2	TRBD2	once	TGTGCCAGCAGTGTTAGCGGGAGTTACAATGAGCAGTTCTTC	CASSVSGSYNEQFF
TRBJ2-1	TRBV5-8	NA	few	TGTGCCAGCAGCCATAGACCCGGGACCTACAATGAGCAGTTCTTC	CASSHRPGTYNEQFF
TRBJ2-2	TRBV9	NA	NA	TGTGCCAGCAGCATAACAGTGACCGGGGAGCTGTTTTTT	CASSITVTGELFF
TRBJ1-4	TRBV6-6	TRBD1	many	TGTGCCAGTTACAGGGGGGCTGAAAAACTGTTTTTT	CASYRGAEKLFF
TRBJ2-3	TRBV27	NA	few	TGTGCCAGCAGATTTGCGTCTAGCACAGATACGCAGTATTTT	CASRFASSTDTQYF
TRBJ2-3	TRBV10-2	TRBD1	NA	TGCGCCAGCAGTGAGTCGGGACAGACGGAGTATTTT	CASSESGQTEYF
TRBJ1-1	TRBV7-9	TRBD1	few	TGTGCCAGCAGCTTACCAGGGGGCTCGGGAGCTTTCTTT	CASSLPGGSGAFF
TRBJ2-5	TRBV9	NA	NA	TGTGCCAGCAGCGTGGCGGGATACGAGACCCAGTACTTC	CASSVAGYETQYF
TRBJ2-3	TRBV29-1	TRBD2	NA	TGCAGCGTTCCTCCCCTCACAAGCGGGAGACCCAACACAGATACGCAGTATTTT	CSVPPLTSGRPNTDTQYF
TRBJ2-5	TRBV2	NA	NA	TGTGCCAGCAGTGAAATGACTGGGGGGACCCAAGAGACCCAGTACTTC	CASSEMTGGTQETQYF
TRBJ2-7	TRBV28	TRBD1	many	TGTGCCAGCAGTCGGACAGGGATAGCCTACGAGCAGTACTTC	CASSRTGIAYEQYF
TRBJ2-1	TRBV28	NA	NA	TGTGCCAGCAGTTTACGGGTGGAGAAGTTCTTC	CASSLRVEKFF
TRBJ2-3	TRBV6-6	NA	few	TGTGCCAGCAGTGAACTCCGAACGCAGTATTTT	CASSELRTQYF
TRBJ2-2	TRBV7-6	NA	few	TGTGCCAGCAGCTCGCGGGGACCCCTAAACACCGGGGAGCTGTTTTTT	CASSSRGPLNTGELFF
TRBJ2-1	TRBV7-2	TRBD2	few	TGTGCCAGCAGCGCCTATAGCGGGAATTCCTACAATGAGCAGTTCTTC	CASSAYSGNSYNEQFF
TRBJ2-5	TRBV27	TRBD2	NA	TGTGCCAGCGGGCGGACTAGCGGCCGGATGAAAGAGACCCAGTACTTC	CASGRTSGRMKETQYF
TRBJ2-2	TRBV11-1	TRBD1	few	TGTGCCAGCAGCTTAAGGGTTGGACAGGGGGCCGACACCGGGGAGCTGTTTTTT	CASSLRVGQGADTGELFF
TRBJ2-1	TRBV4-1	TRBD2	once	TGCGCCAGCAGCCAAGAACTAGCGGGAGATTTCCCTTACAATGAGCAGTTCTTC	CASSQELAGDFPYNEQFF
TRBJ2-7	TRBV19	NA	NA	TGTGCCAGTAGTATCGGGCAGGAAGCCTACGAGCAGTACTTC	CASSIGQEAYEQYF
TRBJ2-2	TRBV11-2	NA	many	TGTGCCAGCAGCTTAAGTTTTGCCGGGGAGCTGTTTTTT	CASSLSFAGELFF
TRBJ2-6	TRBV7-8	TRBD2	NA	TGTGCCGATGGAGCGGGAGGGGCTGGGGCCAACGTCCTGACTTTC	CADGAGGAGANVLTF
TRBJ2-1	TRBV11-2	NA	few	TGTGCCAGCAGCTCATTACAGGGAGTGTCCTACAATGAGCAGTTCTTC	CASSSLQGVSYNEQFF
TRBJ2-1	TRBV7-9	TRBD2	NA	TGTGCCAGCAGCTTAGCTGGGACTAGCGACTATGAGCAGTTCTTC	CASSLAGTSDYEQFF
TRBJ2-7	TRBV7-3	TRBD2	few	TGTGCCAGCAGCTTATATCCGGCTAGCGGGACAGAGACCTACGAGCAGTACTTC	CASSLYPASGTETYEQYF
TRBJ2-1	TRBV19	TRBD2	many	TGTGCCAGTAGGACTAGCGCCTACAATGAGCAGTTCTTC	CASRTSAYNEQFF
TRBJ1-3	TRBV15	NA	NA	TGTGCCACCAGCGGTCCACGCCGGGACTTTCACGACACCATATATTTT	CATSGPRRDFHDTIYF
TRBJ2-5	TRBV7-3	NA	few	TGTGCCAGCAGCTTAAGTCCGCAAGAGACCCAGTACTTC	CASSLSPQETQYF
TRBJ1-5	TRBV23-1	NA	NA	TGCGCCAGCAGTCAATCTAAGTGTCACTTTAGCAATCAGCCCCAGCATTTT	CASSQSKCHFSNQPQHF
TRBJ2-1	TRBV18	TRBD2	NA	TGTGCCAGCTCACCACCGCGGACTAGCGGAGGAAAGAGCTTTGTGTATGAGCAGTTCTTC	CASSPPRTSGGKSFVYEQFF
TRBJ2-7	TRBV28	NA	NA	TGTGCCACCCACTCCAACAGGGCGGGTGGGGCCCACGAGCAGTACTTC	CATHSNRAGGAHEQYF
TRBJ1-1	TRBV18	NA	NA	TGTGCCAGCTCACCCCGAACCTGGGACACTGAAGCTTTCTTT	CASSPRTWDTEAFF
TRBJ2-7	TRBV7-2	TRBD2	few	TGTGCCAGCAGCCCCGGGAGGGCCATCAGCTACGAGCAGTACTTC	CASSPGRAISYEQYF
TRBJ2-7	TRBV9	TRBD1	NA	TGTGCCAGCAGCGCTGAGGACAGGGGGTACGAGCAGTACTTC	CASSAEDRGYEQYF